The 4 T cell receptor beta chains below all came from one sample that was sequenced in a study of neurological immune-mediated disorders. From the 5' RACE reads, TCRdb called clonotypes with MiXCR, one entry per CDR3 protein. Among 25,000 or so distinct CDR3 sequences listed, around 12% were seen once. Sequencing was done on a sample of PBMCs. These receptors all stem from a man between 60 and 70 years old in good health.

This clonotype was observed at least ten times. The V and J genes are TRBV5-1 and TRBJ2-3, with D maybe TRBD1 (5 bases). V lost 3 bases, J lost 3 bases, and 11 bases lay in between. This CDR3 spans 14 amino acids. Per germline, CDR1 SGHRS and CDR2 YFSETQ. The DNA of the CDR3 is TGCGCCAGCAGCTGGACACAGCAGACAGATACGCAGTATTTT. Translation: CASSWTQQTDTQYF.

By proportion, this clonotype is medium-sized. V gene TRBV20-1 combines with J gene TRBJ2-5, with 9 bases fitting TRBD1. The CDR3 loop spans 17 amino acids. The junction had 16 bases not matched to a gene; V was cut back by 5 bases and J by 3 bases. Germline V CDR1 and CDR2: DFQATT, SNEGSKA (reference sequence). The CDR3 here is CSAVDRGHYGQKETQYF. The CDR3 nucleotides read TGCAGTGCTGTGGACAGGGGCCATTACGGACAAAAAGAGACCCAGTACTTC.

This clonotype was detected ten times or more. The V call is TRBV14, the J call TRBJ2-1; D perhaps matches TRBD1 (6 bases). The CDR3 covers 16 residues. V was pared by 0 bases and J by 7 bases, with 16 bases between. From germline, CDR1 is SGHDN and CDR2 FVKESK. The DNA for the CDR3 is TGTGCCAGCAGCCAAGACAGGGGCCTTGTCAGTAATGAGCAGTTCTTC. This sequence encodes CASSQDRGLVSNEQFF.

The table lists this clonotype with many counts. The chain is built from TRBV20-1 and TRBJ1-4; 11 bases align to TRBD1. Germline V lookup: CDR1 DFQATT, CDR2 SNEGSKA (reference sequence). The CDR3 length is 14 residues. Trimming cost V 6 bases and J 10 bases; bases outside gene matches: 10. The CDR3 reads CSARAGQGGGKLFF. The CDR3 DNA sequence: TGCAGTGCCCGGGCGGGACAGGGGGGCGGAAAACTGTTTTTT.